This is a list of T cell receptor beta chains from one sample in a study of identical twins. Each CDR3 protein gets one entry after TCRdb re-called the 5' RACE reads with MiXCR. The data hold about 530,000 distinct CDR3 sequences, with about 22% observed a single time. The same sample was also studied in work on yellow fever vaccine responses in identical twins.

The sequenced sample was CD4+ T cells sorted from blood. The receptors stem from a young woman in good health. Each CDR3 is given with its conserved first and last residue. D genes are given only for firm matches. Clone size is stated in some rows and not others, as once, few, many or a class when expanded.

j_call | cdr3_length | clone_size | d_call | v_call | cdr3_aa | cdr3_nt
TRBJ2-2 | 16 | few | . | TRBV5-1 | CASSLGPGVRTGELFF | TGCGCCAGCAGCTTGGGACCAGGGGTTCGCACCGGGGAGCTGTTTTTT
TRBJ1-1 | 17 | few | . | TRBV5-1 | CASSLGRSGTMNTEAFF | TGCGCCAGCAGCTTGGGCCGTTCCGGGACAATGAACACTGAAGCTTTCTTT
TRBJ2-4 | 15 | . | . | TRBV19 | CASSESYLAKNIQYF | TGTGCCAGTAGTGAGTCTTATCTAGCCAAAAACATTCAGTACTTC
TRBJ2-3 | 17 | . | TRBD2 | TRBV5-1 | CASSEPTSGGSTDTQYF | TGCGCCAGCAGCGAACCGACTAGCGGGGGTAGCACAGATACGCAGTATTTT
TRBJ2-1 | 14 | . | . | TRBV18 | CASSPRKRDNEQFF | TGTGCCAGCTCACCGCGAAAACGGGACAATGAGCAGTTCTTC
TRBJ1-2 | 14 | . | . | TRBV5-1 | CASSLRGEDYGYTF | TGCGCCAGCAGCTTGAGGGGGGAAGACTATGGCTACACCTTC
TRBJ2-7 | 15 | . | . | TRBV9 | CARRSSAVDVYEQYF | TGTGCCAGACGCTCTAGTGCCGTTGATGTCTACGAGCAGTACTTC
TRBJ2-3 | 16 | . | . | TRBV12-3/TRBV12-4 | CASSFGGGGSTDTQYF | TGTGCCAGCAGTTTTGGCGGGGGCGGTAGCACAGATACGCAGTATTTT
TRBJ2-7 | 15 | . | TRBD2 | TRBV6-2/TRBV6-3 | CASSHWSGSPYEQYF | TGTGCCAGCAGTCACTGGAGCGGGAGCCCCTACGAGCAGTACTTC
TRBJ1-1 | 14 | few | . | TRBV6-1 | CASRRTVRNTEAFF | TGTGCCAGCAGGCGGACAGTCCGGAACACTGAAGCTTTCTTT
TRBJ2-7 | 14 | . | . | TRBV5-6 | CASSLTPLSYEQYF | TGTGCCAGCAGCTTAACGCCTCTCTCCTACGAGCAGTACTTC
TRBJ2-1 | 15 | . | . | TRBV5-1 | CASSPTPSSYNEQFF | TGCGCCAGCAGCCCGACTCCCAGCTCCTACAATGAGCAGTTCTTC
TRBJ2-3 | 14 | many | . | TRBV12-3/TRBV12-4 | CASSFLAGGDTQYF | TGTGCCAGCAGTTTCTTAGCTGGTGGAGATACGCAGTATTTT
TRBJ2-5 | 15 | . | TRBD2 | TRBV28 | CASIPVAGAPETQYF | TGTGCCAGCATTCCGGTAGCGGGGGCCCCAGAGACCCAGTACTTC
TRBJ2-5 | 14 | few | TRBD2 | TRBV20-1 | CSARDMGGAETQYF | TGCAGTGCTAGAGATATGGGAGGGGCAGAGACCCAGTACTTC
TRBJ1-1 | 13 | . | . | TRBV7-9 | CASSRDMNTEAFF | TGTGCCAGCAGCAGAGATATGAACACTGAAGCTTTCTTT
TRBJ2-7 | 13 | few | TRBD2 | TRBV7-2 | CASSPWGAGGLYF | TGTGCCAGCAGCCCATGGGGTGCGGGGGGCCTGTACTTC
TRBJ1-1 | 14 | . | . | TRBV5-1 | CASSSQGGSTEAFF | TGCGCCAGCAGCTCCCAAGGGGGGAGCACTGAAGCTTTCTTT
TRBJ1-2 | 12 | . | . | TRBV12-3/TRBV12-4 | CASSFGEMGYTF | TGTGCCAGCAGTTTCGGGGAGATGGGCTACACCTTC
TRBJ2-4 | 16 | . | TRBD2 | TRBV12-3/TRBV12-4 | CASSSSGSSAKNIQYF | TGTGCCAGCAGCTCGAGCGGGAGTAGTGCCAAAAACATTCAGTACTTC
TRBJ1-5 | 15 | . | TRBD1 | TRBV5-1 | CASSGTGGGNQPQHF | TGCGCCAGCAGCGGGACAGGGGGCGGCAATCAGCCCCAGCATTTT
TRBJ2-1 | 16 | . | . | TRBV6-2/TRBV6-3 | CASSYSKASAPNEQFF | TGTGCCAGCAGTTACTCGAAGGCGTCAGCCCCCAATGAGCAGTTCTTC
TRBJ2-5 | 13 | few | . | TRBV7-9 | CASSRRQQETQYF | TGTGCCAGCAGCCGAAGACAGCAAGAGACCCAGTACTTC
TRBJ2-1 | 15 | . | TRBD2 | TRBV20-1 | CSAEKRTSDYNEQFF | TGCAGTGCTGAAAAGCGGACTAGCGACTACAATGAGCAGTTCTTC
TRBJ1-5 | 14 | . | . | TRBV15 | CATSRESGGQPQHF | TGTGCCACCAGCAGAGAATCCGGGGGGCAGCCCCAGCATTTT
TRBJ2-7 | 18 | once | TRBD2 | TRBV3-1 | CASSQTLGLAGGPYEQYF | TGTGCCAGCAGCCAAACCCTGGGACTAGCGGGAGGGCCGTACGAGCAGTACTTC
TRBJ1-1 | 13 | few | . | TRBV29-1 | CSVDPRGGTEAFF | TGCAGCGTTGACCCCCGCGGGGGGACTGAAGCTTTCTTT
TRBJ2-3 | 16 | . | TRBD2 | TRBV20-1 | CSARGVAGGASNTQYF | TGCAGTGCTAGAGGGGTAGCGGGAGGGGCGAGTAATACGCAGTATTTT
TRBJ2-1 | 15 | . | . | TRBV11-1 | CASSPSVLSYNEQFF | TGTGCCAGCAGCCCTAGTGTCTTATCCTACAATGAGCAGTTCTTC
TRBJ1-2 | 14 | many | . | TRBV3-1 | CASSQGQLNYGYTF | TGTGCCAGCAGCCAAGGGCAGCTCAACTATGGCTACACCTTC
TRBJ2-1 | 14 | few | . | TRBV2 | CASGDDGWRNEQFF | TGTGCCAGCGGAGATGATGGATGGCGGAATGAGCAGTTCTTC
TRBJ2-3 | 13 | . | . | TRBV29-1 | CSVETSSTDTQYF | TGCAGCGTTGAGACCAGCTCCACAGATACGCAGTATTTC
TRBJ2-6 | 20 | . | . | TRBV11-1 | CASSLSIQNIKRRGANVLTF | TGTGCCAGCAGCTTAAGTATTCAGAATATTAAGAGGAGAGGGGCCAACGTCCTGACTTTC
TRBJ2-7 | 13 | once | TRBD1 | TRBV12-3/TRBV12-4 | CASGRDRGYEQYF | TGTGCCAGCGGCAGGGACAGGGGTTACGAGCAGTACTTC
TRBJ1-1 | 14 | . | TRBD1 | TRBV12-3/TRBV12-4 | CASSPGDRGMGAFF | TGTGCCAGCAGTCCAGGGGACAGGGGCATGGGGGCTTTCTTT
TRBJ1-1 | 14 | few | . | TRBV7-9 | CASSVGVTNTEAFF | TGTGCCAGCAGCGTCGGGGTCACGAACACTGAAGCTTTCTTT
TRBJ2-7 | 14 | few | . | TRBV2 | CASRADPPSYEQYF | TGTGCCAGCAGGGCGGACCCACCCTCCTACGAGCAGTACTTC
TRBJ1-4 | 14 | many | TRBD1 | TRBV27 | CASSLQGAGEKLFF | TGTGCCAGCAGTTTACAGGGGGCGGGGGAAAAACTGTTTTTT
TRBJ2-5 | 16 | few | TRBD2 | TRBV7-9 | CASSFLAGGGGETQYF | TGTGCCAGCAGCTTCCTAGCGGGGGGAGGTGGAGAGACCCAGTACTTC
TRBJ2-3 | 13 | . | . | TRBV20-1 | CSATLGGVDTQYF | TGCAGTGCTACCCTGGGCGGGGTTGATACGCAGTATTTT
TRBJ2-7 | 19 | . | TRBD2 | TRBV6-5 | CASSYSPPRTSGSLYEQYF | TGTGCCAGCAGTTACTCCCCGCCCCGGACTAGCGGGAGCTTGTACGAGCAGTACTTC
TRBJ2-2 | 15 | few | . | TRBV25-1 | CASSRGTTNTGELFF | TGTGCCAGCAGCCGTGGCACCACGAACACCGGGGAGCTGTTTTTT
TRBJ1-5 | 15 | . | TRBD1 | TRBV6-1 | CASSRGQARNQPQHF | TGTGCCAGCAGCCGAGGACAGGCTAGGAATCAGCCCCAGCATTTT
TRBJ2-6 | 15 | few | . | TRBV5-1 | CASRDGSMGANVLTF | TGCGCCAGCCGGGACGGTAGTATGGGGGCCAACGTCCTGACTTTC
TRBJ1-1 | 12 | few | . | TRBV29-1 | CSGGRWNTEAFF | TGCAGCGGGGGACGGTGGAACACTGAAGCTTTCTTT
TRBJ1-6 | 14 | few | . | TRBV20-1 | CSASPVRAMSPLHF | TGCAGTGCTAGTCCTGTGCGGGCTATGTCACCCCTCCACTTT
TRBJ2-1 | 15 | few | . | TRBV4-1 | CASSHDSNSYNEQFF | TGCGCCAGCAGCCATGACTCCAATTCCTACAATGAGCAGTTCTTC